The source of this T cell receptor (beta chain) is a study of blood T cells in healthy people across ages (dated by TCRdb to between 2014 and 2017). For context, the study as a whole: In model experiments, template switching captured about one uniquely barcoded TCR beta cDNA molecule for every two T cells. Four age groups were formed from the donors: young (average roughly 16 years), middle-aged (around 37), aged (about 62) and long-lived (roughly 88). Using deep sequencing normalized with unique cDNA molecular identifiers, the study measured how TCR beta repertoire diversity changes with age. Donors of different ages were randomly distributed across sequencing lanes to avoid experimental bias. For two donors (one aged 18 to 29 and one aged 80 or older), the study analyzed two additional independent replicas of 1 million unique cDNA reads from the same blood draw. On the study overall, not on this receptor specifically: As age increased, observed TCR beta diversity per million T cells dropped in a roughly linear way, and a significant reduction was already evident by age roughly 40. Compared with the aged group, more naive CD4+ T cells, fewer expanded clones and increased TCR diversity were shown by the long-lived group, suggesting age selection. Because profiling used bulk unsorted PBMCs, naive and antigen-experienced compartments could not be compared conclusively. Because donor CMV infection status was unknown, age-related changes in expanded clonotypes were potentially confounded. Estimates of total diversity from one million sequenced T cells were regarded as lower bounds and underestimates. A strong correlation was found between observed TCR beta diversity and the percentage of naive T cells measured by flow cytometry.

The library was made by 5' RACE. Sequencer: Illumina HiSeq 2500. The second PCR ran for roughly 7 to 12 cycles and used a J-beta primer mix along with a sample-barcoded 5' primer. A unique molecular identifier was introduced onto each TCR beta cDNA molecule by a template-switch 5' adaptor carrying 12 random nucleotides. Each sample yielded at least 2.5 million CDR3-containing paired-end reads. First-strand cDNA synthesis was performed from all RNA using the Mint cDNA synthesis kit, with priming by a TRBC-specific oligonucleotide. After uracil-DNA glycosylase treatment, a first 18-cycle PCR used universal primers M1SS and BC2_uni_R on all cDNA. The original methods were these. For normalization, 1 million high-quality reads, each with a distinct molecular identifier, were randomly selected from each sample. Reads with shared molecular identifiers were discarded instead of being binned into consensus sequences. MiTCR, set to a Q25 quality threshold and the strictest error-elimination algorithm, was used for CDR3 identification, clonotype clustering and error correction. Lower-bound total TCR beta diversity was estimated with a nonparametric unseen species model using Euler transformation. TCRdb reprocessing: public reads trimmed at Q25 with fastp, clones called with MiXCR, in-frame beta chains kept. Each entry is one CDR3 protein sequence, shown with its most common DNA and genes. The V and J calls reflect TCRdb's pipeline rather than the authors' work. This sample is represented by around 940,000 distinct CDR3 sequences; approximately 50% of them were singletons. The ten largest make up 20% to 25% of the sample.

The 39 donors, aged about 6 to 90 years, were systemically healthy Caucasian individuals from Russia. Each donor gave 9.5 to 10 milliliters of peripheral blood, drawn into EDTA-treated Vacutainer tubes. Ficoll-Paque density-gradient centrifugation was used to isolate PBMCs, with at least 6 million per sample. Total RNA was extracted from PBMCs with Trizol reagent, with at least 6 micrograms obtained per sample. For every donor, an aliquot of PBMCs went through flow cytometry to measure the percentages of naive CD45RAhigh/CD27high T cells. This clonotype was observed a few times. This receptor's antigen is unknown. No base qualities exist here, and no much larger clone lies one base off it. Sequences were obtained from blood. This sequence was found in a woman aged 60 to 75 in good health.

The CDR3 region reads CASSLWADSYGYTF. The nucleotide sequence is TGTGCCAGCAGCTTATGGGCCGATTCCTATGGCTACACCTTC. The sequence is built from TRBV7-2 and TRBJ1-2, with no confident D gene call. Looking up the germline V gene yields CDR1 SGHTA and CDR2 FQGNSA. Inclusive of the bounding cysteine and phenylalanine, the CDR3 is 14 residues long. The entry retains the CDR3 DNA only, 42 bases that are in frame from base 1. At the junction V is shortened by 2 bases and J by 4 bases, with 11 bases in between.